This TCR beta chain was profiled in a study of shared clonotypes between healthy human individuals. Study as a whole: Each donor's CD4 naive and CD4 memory cells filled three plates apiece, CD8 naive two, and CD8 memory one.

V was trimmed by 3 bases and J by 5 bases, leaving 7 bases between them. The V gene's germline CDR1 is DFQATT and CDR2 SNEGSKA (reference sequence). The CDR3 sequence is 11 residues long. Regarding the study as a whole: Against clonotypes common to all four donors, non-shared ones had lower generation probabilities.

This clone was observed a single time. The antigen remains undetermined. Data came from immunoSEQ multiplex PCR; TCRdb stores just in-frame clones and leaves some out. The table has about 700,000 clones, under 95% seen once. Naive CD8 cells lacked CD45RO and underwent positive selection for CCR7, leaving out terminally differentiated effector memory CD45RA+ cells. The sequencing sample was made of naive CD8+ T cells sorted from blood. The genes are TRBV20-1 and TRBJ2-5; D gene uncertain. This sequence originates from a man aged 25-45 years in good health. CDR3 amino acids: CSASIKETQYF. The CDR3 coding sequence is TGCAGTGCTAGTATCAAGGAGACCCAGTACTTC.